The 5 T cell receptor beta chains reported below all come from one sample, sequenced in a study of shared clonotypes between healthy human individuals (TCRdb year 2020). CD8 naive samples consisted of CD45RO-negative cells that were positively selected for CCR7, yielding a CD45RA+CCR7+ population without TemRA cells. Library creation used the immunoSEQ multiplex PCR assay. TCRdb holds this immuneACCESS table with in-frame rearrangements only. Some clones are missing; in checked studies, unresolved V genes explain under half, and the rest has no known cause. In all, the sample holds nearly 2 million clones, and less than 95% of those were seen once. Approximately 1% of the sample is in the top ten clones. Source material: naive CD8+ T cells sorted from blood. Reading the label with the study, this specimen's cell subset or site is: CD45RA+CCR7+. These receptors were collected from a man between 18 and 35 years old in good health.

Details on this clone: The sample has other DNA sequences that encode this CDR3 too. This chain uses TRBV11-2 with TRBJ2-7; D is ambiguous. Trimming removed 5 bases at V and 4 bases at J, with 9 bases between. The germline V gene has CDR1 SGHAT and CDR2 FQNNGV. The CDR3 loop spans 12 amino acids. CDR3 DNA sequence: TGTGCCAGCAGCCCACCCGGGTACGAGCAGTACTTC. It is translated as CASSPPGYEQYF.

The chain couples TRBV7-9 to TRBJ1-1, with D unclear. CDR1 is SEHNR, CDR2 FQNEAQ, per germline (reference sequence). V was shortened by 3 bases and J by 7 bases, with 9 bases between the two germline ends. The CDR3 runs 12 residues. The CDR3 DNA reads TGTGCCAGCAGCTTCGGAGACCTTGAAGCTTTCTTT. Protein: CASSFGDLEAFF.

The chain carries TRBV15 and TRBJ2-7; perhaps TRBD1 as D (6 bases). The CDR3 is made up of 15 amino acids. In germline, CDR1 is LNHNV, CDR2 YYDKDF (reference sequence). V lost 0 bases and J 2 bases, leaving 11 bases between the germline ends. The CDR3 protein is CATSRDLSGAYEQYF. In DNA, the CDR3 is TGTGCCACCAGCAGAGATCTATCAGGGGCCTACGAGCAGTACTTC.

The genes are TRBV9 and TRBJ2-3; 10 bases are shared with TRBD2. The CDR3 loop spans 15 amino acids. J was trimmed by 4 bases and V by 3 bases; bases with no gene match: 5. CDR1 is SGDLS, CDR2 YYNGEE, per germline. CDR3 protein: CASSGLGLAADTQYF. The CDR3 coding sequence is TGTGCCAGCAGCGGTCTTGGACTAGCGGCAGATACGCAGTATTTT.

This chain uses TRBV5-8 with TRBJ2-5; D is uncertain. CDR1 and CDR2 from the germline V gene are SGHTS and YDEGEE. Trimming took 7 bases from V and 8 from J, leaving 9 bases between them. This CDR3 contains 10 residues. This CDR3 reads CASGQRTQYF. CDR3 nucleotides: TGTGCCAGCGGCCAACGAACCCAGTACTTC.